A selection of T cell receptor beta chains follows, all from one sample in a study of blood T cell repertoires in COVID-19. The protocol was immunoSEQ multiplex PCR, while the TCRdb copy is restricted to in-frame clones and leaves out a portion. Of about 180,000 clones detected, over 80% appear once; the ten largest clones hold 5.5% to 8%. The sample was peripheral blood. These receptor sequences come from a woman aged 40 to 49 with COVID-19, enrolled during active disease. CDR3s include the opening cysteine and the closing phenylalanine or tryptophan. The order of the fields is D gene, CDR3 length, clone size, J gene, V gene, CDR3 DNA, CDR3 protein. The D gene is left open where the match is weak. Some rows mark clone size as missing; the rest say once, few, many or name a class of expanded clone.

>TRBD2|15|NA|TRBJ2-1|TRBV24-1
TGTGCCACCAGTGATCCGGGACTAGCCTCCTATGAGCAGTTCTTC
CATSDPGLASYEQFF
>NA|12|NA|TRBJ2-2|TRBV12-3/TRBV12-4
TGTGCCAGCAGTTTCCATAGCGGGGAGCTGTTTTTT
CASSFHSGELFF
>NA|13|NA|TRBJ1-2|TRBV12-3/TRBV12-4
TGTGCCAGCACCCTGAGGGACATCTATGGCTACACCTTC
CASTLRDIYGYTF
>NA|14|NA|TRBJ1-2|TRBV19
TGTGCCAGTAGTTCGCGGGACGCCTGGGCTGGCTACACCTTC
CASSSRDAWAGYTF
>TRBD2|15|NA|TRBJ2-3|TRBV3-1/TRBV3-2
TGTGCCAGCACCCTGGGGCTAGCGGGGACAGATACGCAGTATTTT
CASTLGLAGTDTQYF
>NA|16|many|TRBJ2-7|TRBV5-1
TGCGCCAGCAGCTCCCAGACCCGCTCGGACACCGGCGAGCAGTACTTC
CASSSQTRSDTGEQYF
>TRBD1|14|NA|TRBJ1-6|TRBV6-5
TGTGCAACCACCCGGGACAGGGCTGCGGCACCCCTCCACTTT
CATTRDRAAAPLHF
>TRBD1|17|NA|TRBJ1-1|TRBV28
TGTGCCAGCAGACACCGGGACAGCCAAAAAGTAAACACTGAAGCTTTCTTT
CASRHRDSQKVNTEAFF
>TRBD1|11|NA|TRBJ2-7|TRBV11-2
TGTGCCAGCAGCCAGGGGGACGAGCAGTACTTC
CASSQGDEQYF
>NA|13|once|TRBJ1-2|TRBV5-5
TGTGCCAGCAGCCGCGGGGCCGGATATGGCTACACCTTC
CASSRGAGYGYTF
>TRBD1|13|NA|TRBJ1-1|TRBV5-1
TGCGCCAGCAGCTCCGGGACAGCTACTGAAGCTTTCTTT
CASSSGTATEAFF
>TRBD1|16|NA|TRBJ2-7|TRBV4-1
TGCGCCAGCAGCCAAGAGGCTAGCAGGGGGCCCAACGAGCAGTACTTC
CASSQEASRGPNEQYF
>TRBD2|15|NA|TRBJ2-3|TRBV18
TGTGCCAGCTCGCGACTGGGACTAGCTTTAGATACGCAGTATTTT
CASSRLGLALDTQYF
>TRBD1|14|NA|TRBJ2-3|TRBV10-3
TGTGCCATCATGGACAGGGGACTCACAGATACGCAGTATTTT
CAIMDRGLTDTQYF
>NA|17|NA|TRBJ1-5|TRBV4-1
TGCGCCAGCAGCTCCAAAATCCCTCCCTATAGCAATCAGCCCCAGCATTTT
CASSSKIPPYSNQPQHF
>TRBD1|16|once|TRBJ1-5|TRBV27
TGTGCCAGCAGTTTGGGTTCGACAGGGAGCAATCAGCCCCAGCATTTT
CASSLGSTGSNQPQHF
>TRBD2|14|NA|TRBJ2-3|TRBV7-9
TGTGCCAGCAGCTTAGGTAGTGGGGCGGGAGCGCAGTATTTT
CASSLGSGAGAQYF
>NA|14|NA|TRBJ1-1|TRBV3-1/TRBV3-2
TGTGCCAGCAGCCAACCGACCGGGTCGGCTGAAGCTTTCTTT
CASSQPTGSAEAFF
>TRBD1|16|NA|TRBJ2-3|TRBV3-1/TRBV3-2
TGTGCCAGCAGTCTTCTTAGGGCAGGGGGTACAGATACGCAGTATTTT
CASSLLRAGGTDTQYF
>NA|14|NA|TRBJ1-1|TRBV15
TGTGCCACCAGCAGAGATCACGGGAACACTGAAGCTTTCTTT
CATSRDHGNTEAFF
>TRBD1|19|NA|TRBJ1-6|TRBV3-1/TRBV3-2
TGTGCCAGCAGCCCGTCCGGGACAGGGGGCTCTAGTATGGTTTCACCCCTCCACTTT
CASSPSGTGGSSMVSPLHF
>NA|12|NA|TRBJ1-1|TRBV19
TGTGCCAGTAGTATCGGTATCACTGAAGCTTTCTTT
CASSIGITEAFF
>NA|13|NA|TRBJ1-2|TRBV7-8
TGTGCTAGCACCCTCGGGGGGGAGAGGGGCTACACCTTC
CASTLGGERGYTF
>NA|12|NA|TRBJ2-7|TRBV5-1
TGCGCCAGCAGCTTGGGGCAGTACGAGCAGTACTTC
CASSLGQYEQYF
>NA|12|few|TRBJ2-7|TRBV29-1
TGCAGCGCCAACCTGGCGGTGCGAGAGCAGTACTTC
CSANLAVREQYF
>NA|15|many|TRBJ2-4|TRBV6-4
TGTGCCAGCAGTGATCCCGAGGGGGGGGGATACATTCAGTACTTC
CASSDPEGGGYIQYF
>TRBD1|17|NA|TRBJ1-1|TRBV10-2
TGCGCCAGCAGTGACCGGACAGGGAGGGTAATGAACACTGAAGCTTTCTTT
CASSDRTGRVMNTEAFF
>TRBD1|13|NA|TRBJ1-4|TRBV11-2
TGTGCCAGCTCACGGGACAGGAATGAAAAACTGTTTTTT
CASSRDRNEKLFF
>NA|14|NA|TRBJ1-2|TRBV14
TGTGCCAGCAGCCCTTTGGGACAAGCCTATGGCTACACCTTC
CASSPLGQAYGYTF
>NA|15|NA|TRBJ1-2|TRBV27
TGTGCCAGCAGACACGGACAGTCTGCTCCCCATGGCTACACCTTC
CASRHGQSAPHGYTF
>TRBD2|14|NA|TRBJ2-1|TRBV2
TGTGCCAGCAGCCGAAAAGGGACTAGCAATGAGCAGTTCTTC
CASSRKGTSNEQFF
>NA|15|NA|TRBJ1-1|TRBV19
TGTGCCAGTAGTATAGGGACCCCGGGGAAGAGTGAAGCTTTCTTT
CASSIGTPGKSEAFF
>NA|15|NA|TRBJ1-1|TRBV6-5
TGTGCCAGCAGTTACCGGGAAGTCGGGAACACTGAAGCTTTCTTT
CASSYREVGNTEAFF
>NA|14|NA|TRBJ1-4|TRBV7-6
TGTGCCAGCAGCTCGGACACCCGGAATGAAAAACTGTTTTTT
CASSSDTRNEKLFF
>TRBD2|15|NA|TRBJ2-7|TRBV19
TGTGCCAGCAGTCTCGGGACTAGCGGCTCCTACGAGCAGTACTTC
CASSLGTSGSYEQYF
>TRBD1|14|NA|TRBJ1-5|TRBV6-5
TGTGCCAGCAGCGGAGGGGGCTGGAATCAGCCCCAGCATTTT
CASSGGGWNQPQHF
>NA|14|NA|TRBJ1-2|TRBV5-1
TGCGCCAGCAGCTTGGAATCCGGGATCTATGGCTACACCTTC
CASSLESGIYGYTF
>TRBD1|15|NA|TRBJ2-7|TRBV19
TGTGCCAGTAGCTGGGGGACAGGAGGGCCCTACGAGCAGTACTTC
CASSWGTGGPYEQYF
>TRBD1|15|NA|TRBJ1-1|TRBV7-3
TGTGCCAGCAGCTTAGGGACAGGGGTTGACGCTGAAGCTTTCTTT
CASSLGTGVDAEAFF
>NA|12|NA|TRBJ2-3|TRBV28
TGTGCCAGCAATCCGCTCGGAGATACGCAGTATTTT
CASNPLGDTQYF
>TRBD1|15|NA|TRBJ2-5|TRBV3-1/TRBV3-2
TGTGCCAGCAGCCGCCGTACACAGGGGGTAGAGACCCAGTACTTC
CASSRRTQGVETQYF
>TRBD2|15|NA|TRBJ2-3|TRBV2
TGTGCCAGCAGTGAAGGAAGGACTAGCAGGGATACGCAGTATTTT
CASSEGRTSRDTQYF
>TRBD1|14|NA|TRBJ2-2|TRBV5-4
TGTGCCAGCAGCTTAAGGGGGCCGTCCGGGGAGCTGTTTTTT
CASSLRGPSGELFF
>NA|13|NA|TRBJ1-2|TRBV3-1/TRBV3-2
TGTGCCAGCAGCCAAATCGTTAGCTATGGCTACACCTTC
CASSQIVSYGYTF
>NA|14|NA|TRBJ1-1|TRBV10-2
TGCGCCAGCAGTGAGTACGCGCAGAACACTGAAGCTTTCTTT
CASSEYAQNTEAFF
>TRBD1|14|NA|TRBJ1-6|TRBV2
TGTGCCAGCAGGGAGGACAGGGGGAATTCACCCCTCCACTTT
CASREDRGNSPLHF